Following are 30 T cell receptor beta chains from one sample sequenced in a study of human T cells and chemical hapten exposure. The time point is: healthy volunteer bleed at 2 weeks. Researchers extracted total RNA from unfractionated whole blood. Each CDR3 protein gets one entry after TCRdb re-called the RACE reads with MiXCR. The sample includes about 130,000 distinct CDR3 sequences, about 9.4% of them seen just once. The sequencing input was whole blood. The receptors here all came from a male donor in good health. Some clones in this sample may be carry-over from other donors' samples.

The sample holds many counts of this clonotype. V is TRBV7-9 and J is TRBJ1-6; perhaps TRBD1 as D (6 bases). Trimming took 5 bases from V and 7 from J, leaving 18 bases between them. The CDR3 consists of 16 residues. The germline gives CDR1 SEHNR, CDR2 FQNEAQ (reference sequence). This CDR3 reads CASSPGRGPGNSPLHF. The CDR3, as DNA: TGTGCCAGCAGCCCCGGACGGGGGCCGGGGAATTCACCCCTCCACTTT.

The V gene is TRBV12-5, the J gene TRBJ1-1; D gene ambiguous. The length of the CDR3 is 14 residues. Germline CDR1 reads LGHNT; CDR2 reads FRNRAP. Trimming took 3 bases from V and 0 from J, leaving 8 bases between them. The CDR3 spells CASGFGDLNTEAFF. CDR3 DNA sequence: TGTGCTAGTGGTTTCGGGGATTTGAACACTGAAGCTTTCTTT.

This clonotype was recorded once. The chain employs TRBV5-4 and TRBJ1-2; D possibly corresponds to TRBD1 (6 bases). The CDR3 extends over 14 amino acids. Germline loops: CDR1 SGHNT, CDR2 YYREEE (reference sequence). The V and J ends lost 0 bases and 4 bases respectively, with 10 bases between them. CDR3 DNA: TGTGCCAGCAGCTTGGAGGGACATAGCTATGGCTACACCTTC. Its protein is CASSLEGHSYGYTF.

The chain is built from TRBV10-3 and TRBJ2-1; D could derive from TRBD1 or TRBD2 (5 bases each). This CDR3 comprises 13 residues. The V end was cut by 3 bases, the J end by 15 bases, with 18 bases between. Per germline, CDR1 ENHRY and CDR2 SYGVKD. Here the CDR3 DNA reads TGTGCCATCAGTGAACCCAGGGAGCTGTGGGTGTTCTTC. Encoded protein: CAISEPRELWVFF.

J is TRBJ2-1 and V is TRBV20-1, with 10 nucleotides matching TRBD2. The ends lost 4 bases at V and 3 bases at J; junction bases unmatched: 3. Germline CDR1 and CDR2: DFQATT and SNEGSKA (reference sequence). The CDR3 spans 14 residues. CDR3 coding DNA: TGCAGTGCTACGGGACTAGCGAGCTACAATGAGCAGTTCTTC. Amino acid sequence: CSATGLASYNEQFF.

V is TRBV5-6 and J is TRBJ2-7; D remains ambiguous. The germline V and J ends were trimmed by 4 bases and 3 bases, with 8 bases remaining between them. This CDR3 region has 12 residues. The germline gives CDR1 SGHDT, CDR2 YYEEEE. The CDR3 loop is CASSVNDYEQYF. In DNA, the CDR3 is TGTGCCAGCAGCGTTAATGACTACGAGCAGTACTTC.

The rearrangement uses TRBV5-6 and TRBJ2-5; 11 bases are a match to TRBD2. CDR1 is SGHDT and CDR2 is YYEEEE in the germline V gene. The length of the CDR3 is 17 residues. The J segment lost 2 bases and the V segment lost 4 bases, leaving 10 bases of the junction unmatched. The CDR3 region has the DNA TGTGCCAGCAGCCCGGGACTAGCGGAAACCATACAAGAGACCCAGTACTTC. Its translation: CASSPGLAETIQETQYF. Full variable domain (missing parts from reference TRBV5-6 and TRBJ2-5): DAGVTQSPTHLIKTRGQQVTLRCSPKSGHDTVSWYQQALGQGPQFIFQYYEEEERQRGNFPDRFSGHQFPNYSSELNVNALLLGDSALYLCASSPGLAETIQETQYFGPGTRLLVL.

The chain couples TRBV18 to TRBJ1-2; D ambiguous. Germline V lookup: CDR1 KGHSH, CDR2 LQKENI. CDR3 length: 13 amino acids. The V gene lost 4 bases and the J gene lost 6 bases, with 12 bases spanning the gap. The CDR3 is CASSLPGNDGYTF. The CDR3 nucleotides read TGTGCCAGCTCACTACCGGGGAACGATGGCTACACCTTC.

This clonotype was observed a few times. The chain combines TRBV6-2 or TRBV6-3 with TRBJ1-5; D ambiguous. CDR3 size: 13 residues. The germline V gene encodes CDR1 MNHEY and CDR2 SVGEGT. V gave up 6 bases and J gave up 6 bases, with 12 bases separating them. CDR3 sequence reads: CASRARVAQPQHF. CDR3 DNA: TGTGCCAGCAGAGCGAGGGTGGCTCAGCCCCAGCATTTT.

The sample holds many counts of this clonotype. This chain links TRBV10-3 with TRBJ2-1; 7 nucleotides match TRBD2. The germline V gene has CDR1 ENHRY and CDR2 SYGVKD. The ends lost 3 bases at V and 7 bases at J; junction bases unmatched: 0. The CDR3 consists of 12 residues. Written as DNA, the CDR3 is TGTGCCATCAGTGAAGCGGGGAATGAGCAGTTCTTC. The encoded protein is CAISEAGNEQFF.

This rearrangement joins TRBV3-1 to TRBJ1-2; D is possibly TRBD1 (6 bases). The CDR3 extends over 16 amino acids. V shed 5 bases and J shed 0 bases, with 16 bases lying between them. The germline gives CDR1 LGHDT, CDR2 YNNKEL (reference sequence). CDR3: CASSRGQLQSNYGYTF. The CDR3 DNA reads TGTGCCAGCAGCAGAGGACAGCTACAATCTAACTATGGCTACACCTTC. The full variable domain, rest sourced from reference TRBV3-1 and TRBJ1-2, is DTAVSQTPKYLVTQMGNDKSIKCEQNLGHDTMYWYKQDSKKFLKIMFSYNNKELIINETVPNRFSPKSPDKAHLNLHINSLELGDSAVYFCASSRGQLQSNYGYTFGSGTRLTVV.

This chain connects TRBV10-1 to TRBJ1-5; 8 nucleotides agree with TRBD1. CDR1 WNHNN and CDR2 SYGVQD come from the germline V gene (reference sequence). CDR3 size: 15 residues. V lost 6 bases and J lost 4; bases outside the gene matches: 8. DNA for the CDR3: TGCGCCAGCAGCCCGGGACAGGACCGTAATCAGCCCCAGCATTTT. Amino acid sequence: CASSPGQDRNQPQHF.

This clonotype was observed at least ten times. The chain links TRBV6-5 to TRBJ1-6; D is unclear. Germline V gives CDR1 MNHEY, CDR2 SVGAGI. There are 17 residues in the CDR3. V was clipped by 7 bases and J by 0 bases, with 16 bases between them. This CDR3 reads CASNFTQLSSYNSPLHF. Written as DNA, the CDR3 is TGTGCCAGCAATTTCACACAGCTAAGCTCCTATAATTCACCCCTCCACTTT.

The V call is TRBV24-1, the J call TRBJ1-5; no reliable D call. The V gene lost 6 bases and the J gene lost 9 bases, with 14 bases spanning the gap. The CDR3 contains 13 residues. The germline V gene encodes CDR1 KGHDR and CDR2 SFDVKD. The CDR3 DNA is TGTGCCACCAGTTTGGGAGCGGCTGGGCCCCAGCATTTT. It yields the protein CATSLGAAGPQHF.

In its sample, this clonotype was seen many times. J is TRBJ1-2 and V is TRBV7-2, with D unresolved. Germline assignment: CDR1 SGHTA and CDR2 FQGNSA. The CDR3 has 13 amino acids. V lost 1 base to trimming and J lost 6 bases, with 9 bases between them. This CDR3 reads CASSLGGLDGYTF. The CDR3 DNA is TGTGCCAGCAGCTTAGGAGGGCTCGATGGCTACACCTTC.

The sample holds many counts of this clonotype. The rearrangement uses TRBV19 and TRBJ2-1, with TRBD2 matching 8 bases. CDR1 is LNHDA and CDR2 is SQIVND in the germline V gene (reference sequence). Unmatched junction bases numbered 6, after V lost 7 bases and J lost 4 bases. The CDR3 has 14 amino acids. CDR3 in amino acids: CASTPGGLYNEQFF. The CDR3 bases are TGTGCCAGTACCCCGGGGGGGCTGTACAATGAGCAGTTCTTC.

This clonotype was counted between two and nine times. This rearrangement joins TRBV7-6 to TRBJ2-2; a weak D match, TRBD2 (5 bases). Trimming removed 4 bases at V and 6 bases at J, with 30 bases between. This CDR3 is 20 amino acids long. Germline CDR1 and CDR2: SGHVS and FNYEAQ. DNA of the CDR3: TGTGCCAGCAGCTCAACTTCCACCGATGGCGGGTGGTACCACCCCGGGGAGCTGTTTTTT. Residues: CASSSTSTDGGWYHPGELFF.

This clonotype was seen many times. V is TRBV14 and J is TRBJ2-1; TRBD2 matches at 7 bases. This CDR3 spans 13 amino acids. Germline V gene lookup returns CDR1 SGHDN and CDR2 FVKESK. V shed 4 bases, J shed 6 bases, and the junction held 3 bases outside the gene matches. The CDR3 spells CASSRRGSNEQFF. In nucleotides, the CDR3 is TGTGCCAGCAGCCGGCGGGGGAGCAATGAGCAGTTCTTC.

This chain joins TRBV6-5 and TRBJ1-1; D not certain. Trimming removed 5 bases from V and 1 base from J, with 14 bases in between. This CDR3 spans 15 amino acids. Germline-derived CDR1 and CDR2 are MNHEY and SVGAGI. CDR3 sequence reads: CASSPGIGSNTEAFF. The CDR3 DNA follows: TGTGCCAGCAGTCCCGGGATTGGATCGAACACTGAAGCTTTCTTT.

This clonotype was detected many times. The chain combines TRBV3-1 with TRBJ1-3; no clear D. Per the germline V gene, CDR1 is LGHDT and CDR2 is YNNKEL (reference sequence). The CDR3 extends over 16 amino acids. V was trimmed by 5 bases and J by 0 bases, leaving 14 bases between them. CDR3 sequence reads: CASSREVGGSGNTIYF. As DNA, the CDR3 is TGTGCCAGCAGCAGGGAGGTTGGCGGCTCTGGAAACACCATATATTTT.

This clonotype was recorded a few times. The V and J genes are TRBV6-5 and TRBJ2-2; 9 bases map to TRBD2. The length of the CDR3 is 17 residues. J lost 7 bases, V lost 2 bases, and 11 bases had no gene match. Germline V gene lookup returns CDR1 MNHEY and CDR2 SVGAGI. The CDR3 loop is CASSYGGLAIGGGELFF. In DNA form, the CDR3 reads TGTGCCAGCAGTTACGGCGGACTAGCGATAGGGGGCGGGGAGCTGTTTTTT.

V gene TRBV3-1 combines with J gene TRBJ2-5; D unclear. The ends were cut back, 5 bases at V and 5 bases at J, with 6 bases in the middle. Germline V CDR1 and CDR2: LGHDT, YNNKEL (reference sequence). This CDR3 region has 11 residues. CDR3 nucleotide sequence: TGTGCCAGCAGCGCGGACGAGACCCAGTACTTC. It translates to CASSADETQYF.

The table lists this clonotype with a few counts. The chain uses TRBV14 and TRBJ2-2, with TRBD1 identical over 8 bases. CDR3 length equals 18 residues. CDR1 SGHDN and CDR2 FVKESK come from the germline V gene. The junction had 11 bases not matched to a gene; V was cut back by 3 bases and J by 2 bases. CDR3 nucleotides: TGTGCCAGCAGCCACCTCTACAGGGGGTTTTATAACACCGGGGAGCTGTTTTTT. Its translation: CASSHLYRGFYNTGELFF.

The rearrangement uses TRBV7-2 and TRBJ2-4; TRBD1 might be the D (6 bases). Trimming stripped 4 bases from V and 5 bases from J, with 9 bases between. The CDR3 totals 13 residues. CDR1 and CDR2 from the germline V gene are SGHTA and FQGNSA. The CDR3 DNA follows: TGTGCCAGCAGCTGGTGGGGGCAAAACATTCAGTACTTC. This gives the protein CASSWWGQNIQYF.

The chain links TRBV10-3 to TRBJ2-7, with a weak D call TRBD2 (6 bases). In germline, CDR1 is ENHRY, CDR2 SYGVKD. The CDR3 has 15 residues. The V and J ends lost 3 bases and 2 bases respectively, with 14 bases between them. The CDR3 spells CAISESEAGTYEQYF. In DNA form, the CDR3 reads TGTGCCATCAGTGAATCGGAGGCGGGAACCTACGAGCAGTACTTC.

This clonotype appeared a few times. CDR3 sequence reads: CSAPGGGHLSNQPQHF. CDR3 in DNA: TGCAGTGCTCCTGGTGGGGGACACCTTAGCAATCAGCCCCAGCATTTT. The chain couples TRBV20-1 to TRBJ1-5; D is possibly TRBD1 (6 bases). Looked up from germline, CDR1 is DFQATT and CDR2 is SNEGSKA (reference sequence). With 5 bases removed from V and 0 bases from J, the gap between germline ends came to 17 bases. CDR3 length: 16 residues.

Of note for this clonotype: One end of the junction fails to match germline, which may point to a read error. The V and J genes are TRBV28 and TRBJ2-1; TRBD2 is a possible D gene (6 bases). The CDR3 is 13 residues long. The germline gives CDR1 MDHEN, CDR2 SYDVKM. The CDR3 spells CASSLLRGNVQFF. The CDR3 DNA reads TGTGCCAGCAGTTTATTACGGGGGAATGTGCAGTTCTTC.

This clonotype was found a few times. This rearrangement joins TRBV20-1 to TRBJ1-5, with D uncertain. Germline assignment: CDR1 DFQATT and CDR2 SNEGSKA (reference sequence). This CDR3 is 15 amino acids long. V gave up 3 bases and J gave up 0 bases, with 12 bases separating them. Here the CDR3 DNA reads TGCAGTGCTAGGGAGGCCCCCTATAGCAATCAGCCCCAGCATTTT. This codes for CSAREAPYSNQPQHF.

In its sample, this clonotype was seen a few times. The chain has TRBV7-8 and TRBJ2-5; D might be TRBD2 (5 bases). Trimming took 2 bases from V and 1 from J, leaving 14 bases between them. The V gene's germline CDR1 is SGHVS and CDR2 FQNEAQ. The length of the CDR3 is 16 residues. Here the CDR3 reads CASSLRLATLQETQYF. Here the CDR3 DNA reads TGTGCCAGCAGCTTACGTCTAGCCACACTCCAAGAGACCCAGTACTTC.

This clonotype was counted at least ten times. V usage is TRBV7-9 and J usage is TRBJ2-7, with D perhaps TRBD2 (6 bases). V dropped 6 bases and J dropped 7 bases, with 13 bases sitting between them. Germline CDR1 SEHNR, CDR2 FQNEAQ (reference sequence). The CDR3 runs 12 residues. CDR3 in DNA: TGTGCCAGCAGTTCACTGGGGGGTGAGCAGTACTTC. It yields the protein CASSSLGGEQYF.